The 18 T cell receptor beta chains in this list originate from one sample, sequenced in a study of shared clonotypes between healthy human individuals. CD8 cells regarded as naive lacked CD45RO, were positively chosen for CCR7, and omitted terminally differentiated effector memory CD45RA+ cells. Sequenced by immunoSEQ multiplex PCR; TCRdb stores in-frame clones only, minus some. Of roughly 1,800,000 clones in the sample, about 95% are singletons; the top ten hold roughly 1.2%. Sequencing was carried out using naive CD8+ T cells sorted from blood. The source is a young man in good health.

The chain carries TRBV2 and TRBJ2-3, with D perhaps TRBD1 or TRBD2 (5 bases each). The ends were cut back, 1 base at V and 4 bases at J, with 12 bases in the middle. The CDR3 totals 15 residues. The V gene's germline CDR1 is SNHLY and CDR2 FYNNEI. CDR3 bases: TGTGCCAGCAGTGAAGGGGGGAGCGTCGCAGATACGCAGTATTTT. It is translated as CASSEGGSVADTQYF.

The rearrangement links TRBV28 to TRBJ2-1; 15 nucleotides match TRBD2. J lost 1 base, V lost 4 bases, and 2 bases had no gene match. Germline lookup yields CDR1 MDHEN and CDR2 SYDVKM. The length of the CDR3 is 17 residues. The CDR3 region is CASSWTSGGASYNEQFF. CDR3 bases: TGTGCCAGCAGTTGGACTAGCGGGGGGGCTTCCTACAATGAGCAGTTCTTC.

This chain connects TRBV5-1 to TRBJ2-7, with D perhaps TRBD1 (6 bases). Germline V gene lookup returns CDR1 SGHRS and CDR2 YFSETQ. The CDR3 loop spans 14 amino acids. With 0 bases removed from V and 5 bases from J, the gap between germline ends came to 12 bases. CDR3 region: CASSLGQVVDEQYF. In DNA, the CDR3 is TGCGCCAGCAGCTTGGGACAGGTAGTGGACGAGCAGTACTTC.

The rearrangement uses TRBV7-9 and TRBJ1-1; the match to TRBD1 covers 9 bases. The junction had 5 bases not matched to a gene; V was cut back by 1 base and J by 5 bases. The CDR3 has 15 amino acids. Germline values: CDR1 SEHNR, CDR2 FQNEAQ (reference sequence). The CDR3 DNA reads as TGTGCCAGCAGCTTAGGGACAGGGGTCCGGACTGAAGCTTTCTTT. It is translated as CASSLGTGVRTEAFF. The complete variable domain, with remaining parts taken from reference TRBV7-9 and TRBJ1-1, reads DTGVSQNPRHKITKRGQNVTFRCDPISEHNRLYWYRQTLGQGPEFLTYFQNEAQLEKSRLLSDRFSAERPKGSFSTLEIQRTEQGDSAMYLCASSLGTGVRTEAFFGQGTRLTVV.

This rearrangement joins TRBV19 to TRBJ2-7, with a weak D call TRBD1 (5 bases). V lost 5 bases and J lost 0, with 14 bases in between. Germline V CDR1 and CDR2: LNHDA, SQIVND (reference sequence). CDR3 length equals 15 residues. CDR3: CASSPGSQGSYEQYF. As DNA, the CDR3 is TGTGCCAGTAGTCCCGGGTCTCAGGGCTCCTACGAGCAGTACTTC.

The J gene is TRBJ1-2, the V gene TRBV2; D may be TRBD1 (6 bases). Germline CDR1 reads SNHLY; CDR2 reads FYNNEI. The CDR3 has 15 residues. Trimming pared 5 bases from V and 11 bases from J, leaving 24 bases between. The DNA of the CDR3 is TGTGCCAGCAGTACCGGTTGGGACACCATACGAGGATACACCTTC. Amino acid sequence: CASSTGWDTIRGYTF.

Comments on this clone: The same CDR3 also results from other DNA sequences found in this sample. The genes are TRBV6-5 and TRBJ2-7; the D is unclear. CDR3 length: 13 amino acids. The germline CDR1 and CDR2 sequences are MNHEY and SVGAGI. V was clipped by 0 bases and J by 3 bases, with 6 bases between them. The CDR3 is CASSYSSDYEQYF. CDR3 sequence (DNA): TGTGCCAGCAGTTACTCGAGTGACTACGAGCAGTACTTC.

The chain links TRBV6-1 to TRBJ1-2; D perhaps matches TRBD1 (5 bases). CDR1 and CDR2 from the germline V gene are MNHNS and SASEGT. This CDR3 is 16 amino acids long. V was shortened by 2 bases and J by 3 bases, with 16 bases between the two germline ends. CDR3 bases: TGTGCCAGCAGTGAAACGGGACCTTCTCCCCACTATGGCTACACCTTC. Its protein is CASSETGPSPHYGYTF.

The chain has TRBV10-2 and TRBJ2-5, with 11 bases identical to TRBD2. The length of the CDR3 is 15 residues. The J segment lost 1 base and the V segment lost 9 bases, leaving 7 bases of the junction unmatched. CDR1 is WSHSY, CDR2 SAAADI, per germline. For the CDR3, the DNA is TGCGCCAGTTTAGCGGGAGGGTTGGGCCAAGAGACCCAGTACTTC. Amino acid sequence: CASLAGGLGQETQYF.

The chain employs TRBV2 and TRBJ1-6; D unresolved. This CDR3 spans 16 amino acids. The V end lost 6 bases, the J end lost 5 bases, and 17 bases lay between the germline ends. The germline gives CDR1 SNHLY, CDR2 FYNNEI. The DNA for the CDR3 is TGTGCCAGCAGACAGAGCCAGGAATCAAATAATTCACCCCTCCACTTT. Amino acids: CASRQSQESNNSPLHF. The full variable domain, in which reference TRBV2 and TRBJ1-6 provide the parts outside the CDR3, is EPEVTQTPSHQVTQMGQEVILRCVPISNHLYFYWYRQILGQKVEFLVSFYNNEISEKSEIFDDQFSVERPDGSNFTLKIRSTKLEDSAMYFCASRQSQESNNSPLHFGNGTRLTVT.

This chain uses TRBV28 with TRBJ1-4; no reliable D call. There are 16 residues in the CDR3. CDR1 is MDHEN, CDR2 SYDVKM, per germline. The germline V and J ends were trimmed by 6 bases and 0 bases, with 14 bases remaining between them. The CDR3 sequence: CASSPYKGATNEKLFF. The DNA of the CDR3 is TGTGCCAGCAGCCCCTACAAGGGAGCAACTAATGAAAAACTGTTTTTT. Drawing the rest from reference TRBV28 and TRBJ1-4, the complete variable domain is DVKVTQSSRYLVKRTGEKVFLECVQDMDHENMFWYRQDPGLGLRLIYFSYDVKMKEKGDIPEGYSVSREKKERFSLILESASTNQTSMYLCASSPYKGATNEKLFFGSGTQLSVL.

CDR3: CASSLLPGLPADTQYF. CDR3 bases: TGTGCCAGCAGCCTCTTACCGGGACTCCCGGCGGATACGCAGTATTTT. This sequence joins TRBV7-8 and TRBJ2-3; D is perhaps TRBD2 (6 bases). Trimming pared 5 bases from V and 6 bases from J, leaving 21 bases between. Germline CDR1 SGHVS, CDR2 FQNEAQ. CDR3 length: 16 amino acids.

A single count supports this clone. V and J are TRBV30 and TRBJ2-3, with a tentative D call TRBD2 (6 bases). The germline V and J ends were trimmed by 3 bases and 13 bases, with 20 bases remaining between them. Looked up from germline, CDR1 is GTSNPN and CDR2 is SVGIG (reference sequence). This CDR3 region has 13 residues. As DNA, the CDR3 is TGTGCCTGGAGGGGACTGGGAAGTCACCCTAAGTATTTT. It specifies CAWRGLGSHPKYF. The whole variable domain, filled in from reference TRBV30 and TRBJ2-3, reads SQTIHQWPATLVQPVGSPLSLECTVEGTSNPNLYWYRQAAGRGLQLLFYSVGIGQISSEVPQNLSASRPQDRQFILSSKKLLLSDSGFYLCAWRGLGSHPKYFGPGTRLTVL.

The chain carries TRBV9 and TRBJ1-1; a weak D match, TRBD1 (6 bases). In germline, CDR1 is SGDLS, CDR2 YYNGEE. This CDR3 has 15 residues. V was clipped by 4 bases and J by 0 bases, with 13 bases between them. This CDR3 reads CASSPLGALNTEAFF. The CDR3 DNA follows: TGTGCCAGCAGCCCCCTGGGGGCGCTGAACACTGAAGCTTTCTTT.

This clone was seen a few times. Other DNA sequences in this sample translate to the same CDR3. V gene TRBV14 combines with J gene TRBJ2-5; D might be TRBD1 or TRBD2, each matching 5 bases. CDR1 and CDR2 (germline): SGHDN, FVKESK. The CDR3 has 13 amino acids. V lost 2 bases and J lost 2, with 6 bases in between. The CDR3 sequence is CASSQWGQETQYF. CDR3 sequence (DNA): TGTGCCAGCAGCCAATGGGGGCAAGAGACCCAGTACTTC.

The genes are TRBV5-4 and TRBJ2-7, with D perhaps matching TRBD1 or TRBD2 (5 bases each). Germline V gene lookup returns CDR1 SGHNT and CDR2 YYREEE (reference sequence). V lost 3 bases and J lost 5, with 12 bases in between. The CDR3 sequence is 13 residues long. The CDR3 region is CASSSGTVNEQYF. CDR3 DNA: TGTGCCAGCAGCTCCGGGACCGTTAACGAGCAGTACTTC.

The V call is TRBV5-6, the J call TRBJ1-2, with D perhaps matching TRBD1 (5 bases). CDR1 is SGHDT and CDR2 is YYEEEE in the germline V gene. V dropped 0 bases and J dropped 3 bases, with 15 bases sitting between them. The CDR3 consists of 16 residues. CDR3 nucleotides: TGTGCCAGCAGCTTGGCTTCGGCAGGGCTCCACTATGGCTACACCTTC. Protein: CASSLASAGLHYGYTF.

Comment on this clone: Different DNA sequences within this sample yield the same CDR3. The V call is TRBV7-6, the J call TRBJ2-1, with D possibly being TRBD1 (6 bases). Germline values: CDR1 SGHVS, CDR2 FNYEAQ. The CDR3 covers 15 residues. The V gene lost 1 base and the J gene lost 1 base, with 8 bases spanning the gap. The CDR3 sequence is CASSLVQGSYNEQFF. The DNA of the CDR3 is TGTGCCAGCAGCTTAGTGCAGGGGTCCTACAATGAGCAGTTCTTC.